The 24 T cell receptor beta chains given below trace back to one sample, sequenced in a study of T cell changes during pregnancy in multiple sclerosis. Using immunoSEQ multiplex PCR, the repertoire was profiled, and TCRdb retains in-frame clones only, with some absent. Of about 68,000 clones in the sample, roughly 89% were seen once. Sequencing was performed on peripheral blood, taken in the second trimester of pregnancy. These receptors were taken from a female donor with multiple sclerosis, enrolled in a pregnancy study.

The J gene is TRBJ2-5, the V gene TRBV27, with TRBD1 matching over 7 bases. The junction had 17 bases not matched to a gene; V was cut back by 5 bases and J by 2 bases. This CDR3 is built from 18 residues. Germline CDR1 MNHEY, CDR2 SMNVEV (reference sequence). CDR3 in amino acids: CASSPHGQARVSQETQYF. CDR3 DNA sequence: TGTGCCAGCAGTCCACACGGACAGGCGAGGGTATCTCAAGAGACCCAGTACTTC.

The chain carries TRBV4-1 and TRBJ1-2; tentative D call: TRBD1 (5 bases). Germline V gene sequence: CDR1 MGHRA, CDR2 YSYEKL. The CDR3 is 14 amino acids. The germline V and J ends were trimmed by 0 bases and 6 bases, with 11 bases remaining between them. CDR3 region: CASSQDRTRNGYTF. As DNA, the CDR3 is TGCGCCAGCAGCCAAGATAGGACACGTAATGGCTACACCTTC.

This rearrangement joins TRBV10-3 to TRBJ2-2; 7 nucleotides line up with TRBD2. Germline trimming cut 6 bases from V and 4 bases from J; bases unmatched to any gene: 5. CDR3 length: 14 residues. The germline V gene encodes CDR1 ENHRY and CDR2 SYGVKD. DNA for the CDR3: TGTGCCATCAGCGGGGGGTCCGGCACCGGGGAGCTGTTTTTT. Translating it yields CAISGGSGTGELFF.

This CDR3 reads CASSDEHRKNTGELFF. The CDR3 bases are TGTGCCAGCAGTGATGAGCACAGAAAGAACACCGGGGAGCTGTTTTTT. The chain uses TRBV2 and TRBJ2-2; no clear D gene. This CDR3 is built from 16 residues. The ends were cut back, 3 bases at V and 1 base at J, with 12 bases in the middle. From germline, CDR1 is SNHLY and CDR2 FYNNEI.

This chain links TRBV4-2 with TRBJ1-1, with D perhaps matching TRBD1 (6 bases). The CDR3 has 15 residues. Germline V gene data show CDR1 as LGHNA and CDR2 as YNFKEQ. V dropped 4 bases and J dropped 0 bases, with 12 bases sitting between them. The CDR3 reads CASSRTVSMNTEAFF. DNA of the CDR3: TGTGCCAGCAGCCGGACAGTAAGTATGAACACTGAAGCTTTCTTT.

This clone appeared once. V usage is TRBV14 and J usage is TRBJ1-1, with a tentative D call TRBD1 (5 bases). The CDR3 sequence is 16 residues long. Trimming took 4 bases from V and 0 from J, leaving 15 bases between them. The germline V gene encodes CDR1 SGHDN and CDR2 FVKESK. Written as DNA, the CDR3 is TGTGCCAGCAGCCGTCTCAGGGAATCAGTGAACACTGAAGCTTTCTTT. Encoded protein: CASSRLRESVNTEAFF. Filled out from reference TRBV14 and TRBJ1-1, the complete variable domain reads EAGVTQFPSHSVIEKGQTVTLRCDPISGHDNLYWYRRVMGKEIKFLLHFVKESKQDESGMPNNRFLAERTGGTYSTLKVQPAELEDSGVYFCASSRLRESVNTEAFFGQGTRLTVV.

The chain recombines TRBV7-6 with TRBJ2-7; D is uncertain. This CDR3 contains 13 residues. Germline V gene lookup returns CDR1 SGHVS and CDR2 FNYEAQ. V lost 3 bases and J 7 bases, leaving 13 bases between the germline ends. The CDR3 coding sequence is TGTGCCAGCAGCTTGGGCCGGCTACTGGAGCAGTACTTC. Translating gives CASSLGRLLEQYF.

The J gene is TRBJ2-3, the V gene TRBV6-4; D ambiguous. The V gene's germline CDR1 is MRHNA and CDR2 SNTAGT. Trimming stripped 2 bases from V and 2 bases from J, with 5 bases between. The CDR3 covers 13 residues. DNA for the CDR3: TGTGCCAGCAGTGACGGAGACACAGATACGCAGTATTTT. The encoded protein is CASSDGDTDTQYF.

This sequence joins TRBV5-1 and TRBJ2-1; the D gene is possibly TRBD1 (6 bases). V was shortened by 9 bases and J by 1 base, with 17 bases between the two germline ends. CDR1 is SGHRS, CDR2 YFSETQ, per germline. CDR3 length: 15 amino acids. The CDR3 region is CATIDRLISYNEQFF. The CDR3 DNA sequence: TGCGCCACCATCGACAGGCTTATATCCTACAATGAGCAGTTCTTC.

The rearrangement joins TRBV2 to TRBJ1-2; unclear D gene. Trimming removed 7 bases at V and 4 bases at J, with 10 bases between. The CDR3 is 12 residues long. Germline V gene sequence: CDR1 SNHLY, CDR2 FYNNEI. The CDR3 here is CASTTDSYGYTF. CDR3 nucleotide sequence: TGTGCCAGCACGACGGACTCCTATGGCTACACCTTC.

This chain connects TRBV4-3 to TRBJ1-4; a weak D match, TRBD1 (6 bases). This CDR3 has 18 amino acids. Germline-derived CDR1 and CDR2 are LGHNA and YSLEER. Between the trimmed V and J ends, which lost 1 base and 3 bases, there was a span of 18 bases. As DNA, the CDR3 is TGCGCCAGCAGCCAAGGGGGGGGCCTCCGGGTATCTAATGAAAAACTGTTTTTT. It is translated as CASSQGGGLRVSNEKLFF.

The CDR3 DNA follows: TGTGCCAGCTCACCGGGGGGGACAGATACGCAGTATTTT. This translates into CASSPGGTDTQYF. The chain links TRBV18 to TRBJ2-3, with 7 bases aligning to TRBD2. The CDR3 loop spans 13 amino acids. Germline CDR1 KGHSH, CDR2 LQKENI. Unmatched junction bases numbered 0, after V lost 3 bases and J lost 3 bases.

In its sample, this clone was seen once. V is TRBV28 and J is TRBJ2-7, with 10 bases identical to TRBD2. There are 14 residues in the CDR3. J gave up 2 bases and V 8 bases, and 6 bases lay outside the gene matches. Per the germline V gene, CDR1 is MDHEN and CDR2 is SYDVKM. DNA for the CDR3: TGTGCCAGCGAAACCGGGACTAGCGCCTACGAGCAGTACTTC. Residues: CASETGTSAYEQYF.

The genes are TRBV29-1 and TRBJ1-5; TRBD1 matches 7 bases. Germline values: CDR1 SQVTM, CDR2 ANQGSEA. V trimming: 6 bases; J trimming: 0 bases; junction bases outside the gene matches: 5. CDR3 size: 14 residues. The CDR3 DNA reads TGCAGCGTCGGGACAGACTATAGCAATCAGCCCCAGCATTTT. It encodes CSVGTDYSNQPQHF. The complete variable domain, with remaining parts taken from reference TRBV29-1 and TRBJ1-5, reads SAVISQKPSRDICQRGTSLTIQCQVDSQVTMMFWYRQQPGQSLTLIATANQGSEATYESGFVIDKFPISRPNLTFSTLTVSNMSPEDSSIYLCSVGTDYSNQPQHFGDGTRLSIL.

The genes are TRBV2 and TRBJ2-1, with TRBD2 as a possible D gene (5 bases). This CDR3 spans 12 amino acids. V was clipped by 3 bases and J by 11 bases, with 11 bases between them. Germline CDR1 reads SNHLY; CDR2 reads FYNNEI. CDR3 nucleotide sequence: TGTGCCAGCAGTGAGACTACTAGGCAGCAGTTCTTC. This encodes CASSETTRQQFF.

The chain is built from TRBV25-1 and TRBJ2-2, with D unresolved. The CDR3 totals 13 residues. The V gene lost 5 bases and the J gene lost 1 base, with 5 bases spanning the gap. In germline, CDR1 is MGHDK, CDR2 SYGVNS. The CDR3 region is CASSHRNTGELFF. For the CDR3, the DNA is TGTGCCAGCAGTCACAGGAACACCGGGGAGCTGTTTTTT.

V is TRBV19 and J is TRBJ2-3; 8 bases are a match to TRBD2. This CDR3 region has 16 residues. Trimming took 1 base from V and 8 from J; bases not matched to a gene: 11. Germline assignment: CDR1 LNHDA and CDR2 SQIVND (reference sequence). The CDR3 bases are TGTGCCAGTAGTATAGGCGGGACTAGGGTCCAACGTACGCAGTATTTT. This translates into CASSIGGTRVQRTQYF. Looking up the rest from reference TRBV19 and TRBJ2-3 gives the full variable domain: DGGITQSPKYLFRKEGQNVTLSCEQNLNHDAMYWYRQDPGQGLRLIYYSQIVNDFQKGDIAEGYSVSREKKESFPLTVTSAQKNPTAFYLCASSIGGTRVQRTQYFGPGTRLTVL.

This chain uses TRBV25-1 with TRBJ2-7, with 7 bases lining up with TRBD2. Per the germline V gene, CDR1 is MGHDK and CDR2 is SYGVNS. CDR3 size: 15 residues. J gave up 0 bases and V 8 bases, and 10 bases lay outside the gene matches. The CDR3 is CASGTTSVSSYEQYF. CDR3 in DNA: TGTGCCAGCGGGACTACTAGCGTAAGCTCCTACGAGCAGTACTTC.

CDR3: CASSSRSFQETQYF. The DNA of the CDR3 is TGTGCCAGCAGTTCCCGGTCTTTCCAAGAGACCCAGTACTTC. The rearrangement joins TRBV27 to TRBJ2-5; no clear D. The CDR3 contains 14 residues. Germline CDR1 reads MNHEY; CDR2 reads SMNVEV (reference sequence). The V and J ends lost 4 bases and 1 base respectively, with 10 bases between them.

The chain combines TRBV6-5 with TRBJ1-1, with D possibly being TRBD1 (5 bases). CDR3 size: 15 residues. The V end lost 0 bases, the J end lost 3 bases, and 11 bases lay between the germline ends. Germline values: CDR1 MNHEY, CDR2 SVGAGI. The CDR3 reads CASSYSGQGYTEAFF. The CDR3 nucleotides read TGTGCCAGCAGTTACTCAGGCCAGGGCTACACTGAAGCTTTCTTT.

The chain combines TRBV13 with TRBJ2-5; 10 bases map to TRBD1. Looked up from germline, CDR1 is PRHDT and CDR2 is FYEKMQ (reference sequence). The CDR3 extends over 16 amino acids. Trimming removed 5 bases from V and 5 bases from J; junction bases left unmatched: 11. DNA for the CDR3: TGTGCCAGCAGCCCAGGGGCGGGACAGGGGACGGAGACCCAGTACTTC. Protein sequence: CASSPGAGQGTETQYF.

In the case of this clone: A junction boundary mismatches the germline segment, possibly from a read error. V and J are TRBV7-7 and TRBJ2-7, with 8 bases matching TRBD1. Germline CDR1 and CDR2: SSHAT and FNYEAQ (reference sequence). This CDR3 has 14 residues. As DNA, the CDR3 is TGTGCTAGCAGCTTAGCACAGGGGGTCTACGAGCAGTACTTC. Its translation is CASSLAQGVYEQYF.

The chain is built from TRBV9 and TRBJ2-3, with D possibly TRBD2 on 6 matching bases. Between the trimmed V and J ends, which lost 0 bases and 4 bases, there was a span of 9 bases. The CDR3 runs to 14 residues. Germline assignment: CDR1 SGDLS and CDR2 YYNGEE. CDR3 DNA: TGTGCCAGCAGCGTAGGGGACTCCGCAGATACGCAGTATTTT. It codes for CASSVGDSADTQYF.

The chain recombines TRBV7-2 with TRBJ2-7, with a possible D match to TRBD2 (5 bases). The V end was cut by 5 bases, the J end by 0 bases, with 14 bases between. There are 15 residues in the CDR3. The germline CDR1 and CDR2 sequences are SGHTA and FQGNSA. CDR3 sequence: CASSPQTILSYEQYF. DNA of the CDR3: TGTGCCAGCAGCCCCCAGACTATACTCTCCTACGAGCAGTACTTC.